Below are 32 T cell receptor beta chains sequenced from a single sample in a study of cytomegalovirus exposure and HLA in healthy donors. With 60 Vbeta and 13 Jbeta primers, the PCR was carried out. Sequencing was performed with immunoSEQ multiplex PCR; in TCRdb, only in-frame clones are kept and a portion is missing. Counted here are more than 95,000 clones, 75% to 80% occurring once; the ten biggest clones make up approximately 3.8%. Source material: PBMCs. These TCRs come from a man aged 35-49 years in good health and CMV-seronegative.

The J gene is TRBJ1-2, the V gene TRBV7-8; a possible D gene is TRBD1 (6 bases). The V gene lost 3 bases and the J gene lost 2 bases, with 16 bases spanning the gap. CDR1 and CDR2 (germline): SGHVS, FQNEAQ. The CDR3 has 16 amino acids. The CDR3 sequence: CASSFDRPNINYGYTF. DNA for the CDR3: TGTGCCAGCAGCTTCGACAGGCCTAACATAAACTATGGCTACACCTTC.

In this sample, this clone turned up a few times. The CDR3 loop reads CASSVDSNQPQHF. The CDR3 coding sequence is TGTGCCAGCAGTGTAGATAGCAATCAGCCCCAGCATTTT. The gene calls are TRBV6-4 and TRBJ1-5; D remains unclear. Trimming pared 4 bases from V and 0 bases from J, leaving 4 bases between. CDR1 is MRHNA and CDR2 is SNTAGT in the germline V gene. The CDR3 runs 13 residues.

This chain connects TRBV11-3 to TRBJ2-1; perhaps TRBD1 as D (5 bases). The V gene lost 0 bases and the J gene lost 9 bases, with 9 bases spanning the gap. CDR1 and CDR2 from the germline V gene are SGHNT and YENEEA. The CDR3 runs to 13 residues. The CDR3 DNA follows: TGTGCCAGCAGCTTAGACAGGGCTCTTGAGCAGTTCTTC. It is translated as CASSLDRALEQFF. Using reference TRBV11-3 and TRBJ2-1 for the parts outside the CDR3, the full variable domain is EAGVVQSPRYKIIEKKQPVAFWCNPISGHNTLYWYLQNLGQGPELLIRYENEEAVDDSQLPKDRFSAERLKGVDSTLKIQPAELGDSAVYLCASSLDRALEQFFGPGTRLTVL.

This chain joins TRBV2 and TRBJ1-6, with D possibly being TRBD1 (5 bases). The V and J ends lost 11 bases and 7 bases respectively, with 18 bases between them. Germline V gene lookup returns CDR1 SNHLY and CDR2 FYNNEI. The CDR3 runs to 14 residues. CDR3 loop: CAGSTASGNSPLHF. As DNA, the CDR3 is TGTGCCGGATCAACTGCCTCAGGGAATTCACCCCTCCACTTT.

The chain links TRBV2 to TRBJ2-3; 9 nucleotides line up with TRBD2. V lost 7 bases to trimming and J lost 6 bases; unmatched junction nucleotides: 11. From germline, CDR1 is SNHLY and CDR2 FYNNEI. CDR3 length: 15 residues. The CDR3 protein is CASKDAGGPWDTQYF. The CDR3 bases are TGTGCCAGCAAAGATGCGGGGGGGCCGTGGGATACGCAGTATTTT.

This clone was seen once. The germline gene is not matched at one end of the junction; a read error may be the cause. The V gene is TRBV14, the J gene TRBJ2-6; 7 positions agree with TRBD2. Germline assignment: CDR1 SGHDN and CDR2 FVKESK. This CDR3 is built from 15 residues. The CDR3 spells CASSQERGRANGLTF. In DNA form, the CDR3 reads TGTGCCAGCAGCCAAGAGCGGGGGAGGGCCAACGGCCTGACTTTC.

The V call is TRBV7-2, the J call TRBJ2-3; TRBD1 matches at 9 bases. Germline V gene data show CDR1 as SGHTA and CDR2 as FQGNSA. This CDR3 has 16 amino acids. With V trimmed by 6 bases and J by 2 bases, 9 bases remained unmatched. The CDR3 nucleotides are TGTGCCAGCAGTTCAAGACAGGGGGGAAACACAGATACGCAGTATTTT. Translated: CASSSRQGGNTDTQYF. The complete variable domain, with remaining parts taken from reference TRBV7-2 and TRBJ2-3, reads GAGVSQSPSNKVTEKGKDVELRCDPISGHTALYWYRQSLGQGLEFLIYFQGNSAPDKSGLPSDRFSAERTGGSVSTLTIQRTQQEDSAVYLCASSSRQGGNTDTQYFGPGTRLTVL.

The chain carries TRBV5-1 and TRBJ1-1; TRBD1 is a possible D gene (5 bases). The V gene lost 0 bases and the J gene lost 0 bases, with 12 bases spanning the gap. The length of the CDR3 is 16 residues. Germline V gene data show CDR1 as SGHRS and CDR2 as YFSETQ. This CDR3 is CASSLGGRGLNTEAFF. The CDR3 coding sequence is TGCGCCAGCAGCTTGGGAGGGCGGGGCCTGAACACTGAAGCTTTCTTT.

CDR3 DNA: TGTGCCATCAGTGAATATCCGTACTCTGGAAACACCATATATTTT. It specifies CAISEYPYSGNTIYF. The chain couples TRBV10-3 to TRBJ1-3; D call uncertain. CDR3 length: 15 residues. Trimming removed 3 bases from V and 0 bases from J, with 9 bases in between. Germline values: CDR1 ENHRY, CDR2 SYGVKD.

The J gene is TRBJ1-1, the V gene TRBV19; the D gene is possibly TRBD1 (5 bases). Trimming cost V 4 bases and J 3 bases, with 21 bases left between them. CDR1 is LNHDA, CDR2 SQIVND, per germline (reference sequence). CDR3 size: 17 residues. This chain's CDR3 is CASSNRMGKGLDTEAFF. CDR3 in DNA: TGTGCCAGTAGTAATAGAATGGGTAAGGGGCTGGACACTGAAGCTTTCTTT. The full variable domain, its missing parts supplied by reference TRBV19 and TRBJ1-1, is DGGITQSPKYLFRKEGQNVTLSCEQNLNHDAMYWYRQDPGQGLRLIYYSQIVNDFQKGDIAEGYSVSREKKESFPLTVTSAQKNPTAFYLCASSNRMGKGLDTEAFFGQGTRLTVV.

This chain links TRBV6-5 with TRBJ2-7, with D unclear. CDR3 length equals 11 residues. CDR1 is MNHEY, CDR2 SVGAGI, per germline. Trimming stripped 7 bases from V and 4 bases from J, with 8 bases between. The CDR3 loop is CASTDGYEQYF. The CDR3 nucleotides are TGTGCCAGCACCGACGGGTACGAGCAGTACTTC.

The genes are TRBV7-9 and TRBJ1-1; 8 bases agree with TRBD1. Germline-derived CDR1 and CDR2 are SEHNR and FQNEAQ (reference sequence). V lost 5 bases, J lost 8 bases, and 7 bases stayed unmatched. CDR3 length equals 13 residues. The CDR3 bases are TGTGCCAGCAGCCCGCCAGACAGGGGAGAAGCTTTCTTT. Amino acid sequence: CASSPPDRGEAFF.

The chain combines TRBV10-3 with TRBJ1-2, with 7 bases lining up with TRBD1. Germline V CDR1 and CDR2: ENHRY, SYGVKD. CDR3 length: 13 amino acids. Trimming took 10 bases from V and 8 from J; bases not matched to a gene: 13. The CDR3 DNA sequence: TGTGCCACCTCCCTGACAGGGACGAAAGGCTACACCTTC. The encoded protein is CATSLTGTKGYTF.

V gene TRBV13 combines with J gene TRBJ2-5, with 10 bases matching TRBD1. This CDR3 comprises 16 residues. Germline loops: CDR1 PRHDT, CDR2 FYEKMQ (reference sequence). Trimming removed 6 bases from V and 0 bases from J; junction bases left unmatched: 7. CDR3 residues: CASSMGGTGDQETQYF. The CDR3 DNA follows: TGTGCCAGCAGTATGGGGGGGACAGGGGACCAAGAGACCCAGTACTTC.

This clone turned up a few times. The chain joins TRBV6-1 to TRBJ2-3, with 9 bases fitting TRBD1. Trimming took 1 base from V and 4 from J; bases not matched to a gene: 0. The CDR3 length is 14 residues. The germline V gene has CDR1 MNHNS and CDR2 SASEGT. The chain's CDR3 is CASSEGTGADTQYF. The CDR3 DNA follows: TGTGCCAGCAGTGAAGGGACAGGGGCAGATACGCAGTATTTT.

This clone is a singleton in its sample. The CDR3 sequence is CASSLDRGREKLFF. The CDR3 region has the DNA TGTGCCAGCAGTTTGGACAGGGGGCGGGAAAAACTGTTTTTT. J is TRBJ1-4 and V is TRBV28; 11 nucleotides align to TRBD1. The CDR3 sequence is 14 residues long. The germline CDR1 and CDR2 sequences are MDHEN and SYDVKM. The junction had 2 bases not matched to a gene; V was cut back by 3 bases and J by 8 bases.

This chain links TRBV4-1 with TRBJ1-2; D not resolved. Germline CDR1 and CDR2: MGHRA and YSYEKL. This CDR3 is 16 amino acids long. Trimming took 0 bases from V and 1 from J, leaving 12 bases between them. The CDR3 DNA sequence: TGCGCCAGCAGCCAAGATCGAGGGCTTTTTAACTATGGCTACACCTTC. Protein product: CASSQDRGLFNYGYTF.

This chain uses TRBV6-6 with TRBJ2-7, with D unresolved. This CDR3 contains 16 residues. CDR1 and CDR2 (germline): MNHNY, SVGAGI (reference sequence). V was cut by 6 bases and J by 4 bases, with 22 bases left in between. The CDR3 loop reads CASSLTPGPLIYEQYF. The CDR3 DNA follows: TGTGCCAGCAGCCTAACTCCGGGTCCCTTGATTTACGAGCAGTACTTC.

The chain employs TRBV19 and TRBJ1-2, with 8 nucleotides matching TRBD1. This CDR3 contains 18 residues. V dropped 9 bases and J dropped 1; count of bases not matched to a gene: 19. Germline CDR1 is LNHDA and CDR2 is SQIVND (reference sequence). The CDR3 region has the DNA TGTGCCAGCAAAAAAGGGCAGGGGGCTCCTAATCTTAACTATGGCTACACCTTC. It is translated as CASKKGQGAPNLNYGYTF. The whole variable domain, remainder taken from reference TRBV19 and TRBJ1-2, is DGGITQSPKYLFRKEGQNVTLSCEQNLNHDAMYWYRQDPGQGLRLIYYSQIVNDFQKGDIAEGYSVSREKKESFPLTVTSAQKNPTAFYLCASKKGQGAPNLNYGYTFGSGTRLTVV.

The J gene is TRBJ1-1, the V gene TRBV4-3; D perhaps matches TRBD1 (6 bases). Germline V CDR1 and CDR2: LGHNA, YSLEER. Between the trimmed V and J ends, which lost 0 bases and 5 bases, there was a span of 10 bases. The CDR3 has 14 residues. CDR3 loop: CASSQDQGKTEAFF. The CDR3 region has the DNA TGCGCCAGCAGCCAAGACCAGGGGAAGACTGAAGCTTTCTTT.

The chain couples TRBV13 to TRBJ1-2; 7 nucleotides agree with TRBD1. Germline V gives CDR1 PRHDT, CDR2 FYEKMQ (reference sequence). The CDR3 runs 15 residues. With 5 bases clipped from V and 4 bases from J, the junction kept 10 bases outside the gene matches. In DNA form, the CDR3 reads TGTGCCAGCAGCCCCCGACAGGGACTCAGCTATGGCTACACCTTC. Protein product: CASSPRQGLSYGYTF.

The V call is TRBV27, the J call TRBJ2-5; D is undetermined. The CDR3 is 15 residues long. Trimming cost V 3 bases and J 3 bases, with 14 bases left between them. Germline CDR1 and CDR2: MNHEY and SMNVEV (reference sequence). The CDR3 DNA sequence: TGTGCCAGCAGTTTTGGTACGAGTAGTAAAGAGACCCAGTACTTC. As protein: CASSFGTSSKETQYF.

This clone is a singleton in its sample. This rearrangement joins TRBV11-2 to TRBJ2-1; 9 nucleotides match TRBD1. CDR1 SGHAT and CDR2 FQNNGV come from the germline V gene. V was pared by 1 base and J by 8 bases, with 9 bases of the junction left unmatched. The CDR3 is made up of 16 amino acids. The CDR3 reads CASSLVQGAFSYEQFF. The CDR3 DNA sequence: TGTGCCAGCAGCTTAGTACAGGGGGCGTTTTCCTATGAGCAGTTCTTC.

The J gene is TRBJ1-2, the V gene TRBV28; TRBD1 matches 7 bases. Looked up from germline, CDR1 is MDHEN and CDR2 is SYDVKM. The CDR3 runs to 13 residues. The J segment lost 3 bases and the V segment lost 5 bases, leaving 3 bases of the junction unmatched. The CDR3 protein is CASSPDRDYGYTF. The CDR3 nucleotides read TGTGCCAGCAGTCCAGACAGGGACTATGGCTACACCTTC.

The rearrangement joins TRBV7-2 to TRBJ1-3; weak D call: TRBD1 (5 bases). This CDR3 comprises 12 residues. CDR1 is SGHTA, CDR2 FQGNSA, per germline. With 0 bases removed from V and 8 bases from J, the gap between germline ends came to 5 bases. The CDR3 nucleotides are TGTGCCAGCAGCTTAGCCAGGGACACCATATATTTT. Its translation: CASSLARDTIYF.

This clone was seen just once. The chain recombines TRBV7-9 with TRBJ1-2, with D perhaps matching TRBD1 (6 bases). The CDR3 totals 18 residues. Germline lookup yields CDR1 SEHNR and CDR2 FQNEAQ (reference sequence). With 5 bases removed from V and 2 bases from J, the gap between germline ends came to 24 bases. The chain's CDR3 is CASSPSPGTRNPNYGYTF. The CDR3 DNA reads TGTGCCAGCAGCCCTAGTCCCGGGACACGAAACCCCAACTATGGCTACACCTTC. The full variable domain, rest sourced from reference TRBV7-9 and TRBJ1-2, is DTGVSQNPRHKITKRGQNVTFRCDPISEHNRLYWYRQTLGQGPEFLTYFQNEAQLEKSRLLSDRFSAERPKGSFSTLEIQRTEQGDSAMYLCASSPSPGTRNPNYGYTFGSGTRLTVV.

This clone is a singleton in its sample. The chain links TRBV11-2 to TRBJ2-7, with TRBD1 matching 11 bases. The trim removed 4 bases at V and 2 bases at J, leaving 10 bases unmatched. The germline V gene encodes CDR1 SGHAT and CDR2 FQNNGV. CDR3 size: 17 residues. CDR3 loop: CASSSLRTGGYTYEQYF. The CDR3 region has the DNA TGTGCCAGCAGCTCCCTGCGGACAGGGGGCTATACCTACGAGCAGTACTTC.

This clone was counted a few times. The chain uses TRBV6-4 and TRBJ2-2; D is ambiguous. CDR3 length: 16 amino acids. The germline gives CDR1 MRHNA, CDR2 SNTAGT. The ends were cut back, 4 bases at V and 0 bases at J, with 12 bases in the middle. CDR3 DNA: TGTGCCAGCAGTGTTCGGTCCACTGCGAACACCGGGGAGCTGTTTTTT. Its translation: CASSVRSTANTGELFF.

The CDR3 region is CASRLQGAASEQYF. The CDR3 DNA reads TGTGCCAGCAGGTTACAGGGGGCGGCTTCCGAGCAGTACTTC. The chain carries TRBV6-6 and TRBJ2-5; 9 nucleotides match TRBD1. Near its end, the DNA agrees better with TRBJ2-7, so the J call may be wrong. CDR3 length equals 14 residues. CDR1 and CDR2 (germline): MNHNY, SVGAGI (reference sequence).

This clone was detected a few times. The V gene is TRBV2, the J gene TRBJ2-5, with TRBD1 as a possible D gene (5 bases). CDR1 is SNHLY, CDR2 FYNNEI, per germline. This CDR3 is built from 13 residues. V lost 4 bases to trimming and J lost 7 bases, with 13 bases between them. CDR3: CASSGQLEGTQYF. CDR3 bases: TGTGCCAGCAGTGGACAGCTGGAAGGGACCCAGTACTTC.

J is TRBJ1-1 and V is TRBV6-5; 7 bases map to TRBD1. The V segment lost 6 bases and the J segment 9 bases; nucleotides outside the gene matches: 7. The germline V gene has CDR1 MNHEY and CDR2 SVGAGI. The CDR3 has 12 amino acids. CDR3 amino acids: CASRRGTAQAFF. DNA of the CDR3: TGTGCCAGCAGACGTGGGACAGCCCAAGCTTTCTTT.

V is TRBV9 and J is TRBJ1-1; maybe TRBD1 (6 bases). CDR1 is SGDLS and CDR2 is YYNGEE in the germline V gene. The V and J ends lost 4 bases and 1 base respectively, with 11 bases between them. The CDR3 length is 14 residues. The CDR3 loop is CASSSDRWNTEAFF. DNA of the CDR3: TGTGCCAGCAGCTCCGACAGGTGGAACACTGAAGCTTTCTTT.